The rows below give T cell receptor beta chains drawn from one sample of a study of blood T cell repertoires in COVID-19. The repertoire was sequenced with immunoSEQ multiplex PCR; TCRdb's copy has only in-frame clones and lacks some. The sample includes about 220,000 clones, 65% to 85% of them seen just once. Input material: PBMCs or T cells enriched from blood (not recorded which). These receptors all stem from an older woman who had recovered from COVID-19. The CDR3 runs from the conserved cysteine through the conserved F or W. Each record gives: clone size, D gene, V gene, J gene, CDR3 protein, CDR3 DNA. A D gene is named only where the DNA matches it firmly. Size values are once, few and many counts, or a class for expanded clones, and some rows have none.

-,-,TRBV4-2,TRBJ2-2,CASSQAGDHTGELFF,TGTGCCAGCAGCCAAGCGGGAGACCACACCGGGGAGCTGTTTTTT
once,TRBD1,TRBV5-6,TRBJ1-1,CASSLDRVPSGRSEAFF,TGTGCCAGCAGCCTGGACAGGGTGCCATCCGGTAGGAGTGAAGCTTTCTTT
-,TRBD1,TRBV11-2,TRBJ1-2,CASSPDGQGALYGYTF,TGTGCCAGCAGCCCAGACGGACAGGGGGCCCTCTATGGCTACACCTTC
-,TRBD1,TRBV7-2,TRBJ2-5,CASSQRQGGGTQYF,TGTGCCAGCAGCCAGCGACAGGGGGGTGGGACCCAGTACTTC
once,-,TRBV4-3,TRBJ1-2,CASSRTQGTDGYTF,TGCGCCAGCAGTCGCACCCAGGGGACGGATGGCTACACCTTC
-,TRBD2,TRBV5-6,TRBJ2-1,CASSPFSGGHYNEQFF,TGTGCCAGCAGCCCCTTTAGCGGGGGGCACTACAATGAGCAGTTCTTC
-,TRBD1,TRBV18,TRBJ1-2,CASSPDRGLGYGYTF,TGTGCCAGCTCACCGGACAGGGGGCTTGGCTATGGCTACACCTTC
-,TRBD1,TRBV10-1,TRBJ1-6,CASSQGQANSPLHF,TGCGCCAGCAGTCAAGGACAGGCGAATTCACCCCTCCACTTT
-,-,TRBV11-3,TRBJ2-1,CASSLIDRGEQFF,TGTGCCAGCAGCTTAATCGATCGGGGAGAGCAGTTCTTC
-,-,TRBV6-1,TRBJ2-7,CASSEEGGQTYEQYF,TGTGCCAGCAGTGAAGAAGGAGGTCAGACCTACGAGCAGTACTTC
-,-,TRBV3-1/TRBV3-2,TRBJ1-2,CASSHGGYGYGGYTF,TGTGCCAGCAGCCACGGAGGTTATGGTTACGGCGGCTACACCTTC
-,-,TRBV21-1,TRBJ1-1,CASSNIRSGTEAFF,TGTGCCAGCAGCAATATAAGGTCGGGCACTGAAGCTTTCTTT
many,-,TRBV7-6,TRBJ1-2,CASSSYRDNYGYTF,TGTGCCAGCAGCTCCTACAGGGATAACTATGGCTACACCTTC
once,-,TRBV15,TRBJ2-1,CATAPGEGFNEQFF,TGTGCCACCGCCCCCGGGGAAGGTTTCAATGAGCAGTTCTTC
-,-,TRBV7-2,TRBJ2-1,CASSLDRAYNEQFF,TGTGCCAGCAGCTTAGACAGGGCGTACAATGAGCAGTTCTTC
-,TRBD1,TRBV12-5,TRBJ1-5,CATGTGTVNQPQHF,TGTGCTACCGGGACCGGGACAGTCAATCAGCCCCAGCATTTT
-,TRBD2,TRBV7-9,TRBJ2-3,CASSLGLAEKNTQYF,TGTGCCAGCAGCCTTGGACTAGCGGAGAAAAATACGCAGTATTTT
few,-,TRBV4-1,TRBJ2-1,CASSRGGSSYNEQFF,TGCGCCAGCAGCCGAGGGGGTTCGTCCTACAATGAGCAGTTCTTC
-,TRBD1,TRBV19,TRBJ2-4,CASSRSDRRKNIQYF,TGTGCCAGTAGCCGATCGGACAGGAGAAAAAACATTCAGTACTTC
once,-,TRBV2,TRBJ2-4,CASSSQGAKNIQYF,TGTGCCAGCAGTTCACAGGGAGCCAAAAACATTCAGTACTTC
-,TRBD1,TRBV19,TRBJ1-4,CASSTITLGTVSLSEKLFF,TGTGCCAGTAGTACCATCACCCTCGGGACAGTGAGTTTGAGTGAAAAACTGTTTTTT
-,-,TRBV5-6,TRBJ2-7,CASRPFGADSDEQYF,TGTGCCAGCCGCCCTTTTGGGGCAGACTCCGACGAGCAGTACTTC
-,-,TRBV7-9,TRBJ1-5,CASSLEGEPQHF,TGTGCCAGCAGCTTAGAAGGGGAGCCCCAGCATTTT
once,-,TRBV7-9,TRBJ1-1,CASSHPNVRAFF,TGTGCCAGCAGTCATCCCAATGTGCGGGCTTTCTTT
few,-,TRBV12-3/TRBV12-4,TRBJ1-2,CASSLQADGYTF,TGTGCCAGCAGTTTGCAGGCCGATGGCTACACCTTC
-,-,TRBV19,TRBJ2-1,CASSITSYITYNEQFF,TGTGCCAGTAGTATAACTAGCTATATCACCTACAATGAGCAGTTCTTC
-,-,TRBV4-3,TRBJ2-2,CASSLELRTGELFF,TGCGCCAGCAGCCTAGAACTCAGGACCGGGGAGCTGTTTTTT
few,-,TRBV7-9,TRBJ1-5,CASSGSNQPQHF,TGTGCCAGCAGCGGCAGCAATCAGCCCCAGCATTTT
-,TRBD1,TRBV10-2,TRBJ2-7,CASSESGDRAYEQYF,TGCGCCAGCAGTGAGTCGGGGGACAGGGCCTACGAGCAGTACTTC
-,TRBD1,TRBV7-9,TRBJ1-2,CASSLVGQGRKNGYTF,TGTGCCAGCAGCTTAGTGGGACAGGGCAGAAAGAATGGCTACACCTTC
-,-,TRBV9,TRBJ1-2,CASSVEGRGVGGYTF,TGTGCCAGCAGCGTAGAGGGCAGGGGAGTGGGTGGCTACACCTTC
-,-,TRBV7-2,TRBJ1-2,CASSYRLRTNYGYTF,TGTGCCAGCAGCTACCGACTCCGGACTAACTATGGCTACACCTTC
-,TRBD1,TRBV28,TRBJ1-1,CASSFPTGGWTEAFF,TGTGCCAGCAGTTTCCCGACAGGGGGTTGGACTGAAGCTTTCTTT
-,TRBD1,TRBV7-2,TRBJ1-2,CASSTQPTGGIGYTF,TGTGCCAGCAGCACCCAACCGACAGGGGGGATTGGCTACACCTTC
-,TRBD1,TRBV10-3,TRBJ1-5,CAISDPDRGSNQPQHF,TGTGCCATCAGTGATCCGGACAGGGGTAGCAATCAGCCCCAGCATTTT
-,-,TRBV3-1/TRBV3-2,TRBJ2-7,CASSQDPSSYEQYF,TGTGCCAGCAGCCAAGACCCCAGCTCCTACGAGCAGTACTTC
-,TRBD1,TRBV3-1/TRBV3-2,TRBJ1-3,CASSHEGQGGNTIYF,TGTGCCAGCAGCCACGAGGGACAGGGAGGAAACACCATATATTTT
-,TRBD1,TRBV6-2/TRBV6-3,TRBJ2-1,CASSSWTGTTYPYNEQFF,TGTGCCAGCAGTTCATGGACAGGGACAACTTACCCCTACAATGAGCAGTTCTTC
-,TRBD1,TRBV27,TRBJ2-2,CASRKTGGSGELFF,TGTGCCAGTCGTAAGACAGGGGGCTCCGGGGAGCTGTTTTTT
-,TRBD1,TRBV5-4,TRBJ1-1,CASNYFTGAPEAFF,TGTGCCAGCAACTATTTTACAGGGGCCCCTGAAGCTTTCTTT
-,TRBD1,TRBV4-1,TRBJ1-1,CASSHPQGAGNTEAFF,TGCGCCAGCAGCCATCCTCAGGGGGCAGGGAACACTGAAGCTTTCTTT
-,TRBD1,TRBV5-5,TRBJ2-2,CASRTGTGGGTGELFF,TGTGCCAGCAGAACCGGGACAGGGGGCGGCACCGGGGAGCTGTTTTTT
-,-,TRBV4-3,TRBJ1-4,CASGNRESATNEKLFF,TGCGCCAGCGGCAACAGGGAGAGCGCAACTAATGAAAAACTGTTTTTT
once,-,TRBV6-5,TRBJ1-2,CASSYFERGGGYTF,TGTGCCAGCAGTTACTTCGAGCGGGGCGGCGGCTACACCTTC
-,-,TRBV6-5,TRBJ1-1,CASSSRGAANTEAFF,TGTGCCAGCAGTTCCCGGGGGGCAGCGAACACTGAAGCTTTCTTT
once,TRBD2,TRBV14,TRBJ2-3,CASSQALNTGLAALTDTQYF,TGTGCCAGCAGCCAAGCCCTTAACACGGGGCTAGCGGCCCTCACAGATACGCAGTATTTT
-,-,TRBV29-1,TRBJ1-5,CSVRDNHQPQHF,TGCAGCGTTCGGGACAACCATCAGCCCCAGCATTTT
once,-,TRBV11-2,TRBJ2-3,CASTHWGLTDTQYF,TGTGCCAGCACCCACTGGGGGCTCACAGATACGCAGTATTTT
-,-,TRBV15,TRBJ2-1,CATSRGGDYNEQFF,TGTGCCACCAGCAGAGGAGGAGATTACAATGAGCAGTTCTTC